One and the same sample provided the 2 T cell receptor beta chains below, sequenced in a study of naive and memory T cell subsets. Both TRBC1 and TRBC2 were covered by a beta constant-region primer of two equimolar oligonucleotides. Four rounds of PCR amplified the ligated cDNA using nested alpha and beta constant-region primers plus SP2. TCRdb re-called the UMI-ligation and nested PCR reads with MiXCR, one entry per CDR3 protein. This sample yields tens of thousands of distinct CDR3 sequences, of which about 10% are seen a single time; over 0.95% belongs to the top ten. Sequencing input: naive CD8+ T cells from blood. These receptors came from a human donor in good health.

The chain carries TRBV5-6 and TRBJ2-2, with D uncertain. Germline loops: CDR1 SGHDT, CDR2 YYEEEE. V dropped 4 bases and J dropped 1 base, with 5 bases sitting between them. This CDR3 spans 13 amino acids. The CDR3 region has the DNA TGTGCCAGCAGCCCAGGGAACACCGGGGAGCTGTTTTTT. It codes for CASSPGNTGELFF.

The V call is TRBV9, the J call TRBJ2-3; TRBD2 agrees at 9 bases. J was trimmed by 6 bases and V by 3 bases; bases with no gene match: 11. The CDR3 is 16 residues long. CDR1 is SGDLS and CDR2 is YYNGEE in the germline V gene. Written as DNA, the CDR3 is TGTGCCAGCAGCGCCCAGGGTAGCGGGAGCTCTGATACGCAGTATTTT. As protein: CASSAQGSGSSDTQYF.